What follows are 5 T cell receptor beta chains derived from one specimen sequenced in a study of T-cell reconstitution after alpha-beta-depleted transplantation in children. Unique molecular identifiers were built into the TCRbeta library. TCRdb recomputed calls from the PCR reads with MiXCR, one row per CDR3 protein. Seen here are roughly 300,000 distinct CDR3 sequences, around 10% observed once, and the top ten hold 23%. This specimen was peripheral blood, taken 180 days after TCRalphabeta/CD19-depleted stem cell transplant. These receptors were obtained from a male patient under 10 years old who had a stem cell transplant for chronic granulomatous disease, so the T cells may come from the graft donor.

This clonotype has at least ten counts. The CDR3 is CASSFRRGTGGRSYEQYF. The CDR3 nucleotides are TGTGCCAGCAGTTTCCGACGCGGGACAGGGGGGCGCTCCTACGAGCAGTACTTC. The chain has TRBV6-5 and TRBJ2-7; 11 nucleotides line up with TRBD1. CDR1 and CDR2 (germline): MNHEY, SVGAGI. This CDR3 spans 18 amino acids. J gave up 0 bases and V 4 bases, and 11 bases lay outside the gene matches.

The chain is built from TRBV15 and TRBJ2-7; D ambiguous. Trimming left V 0 bases short and J 6 bases short, with 9 bases between. Germline V gene data show CDR1 as LNHNV and CDR2 as YYDKDF (reference sequence). This CDR3 comprises 13 residues. In DNA, the CDR3 is TGTGCCACCAGCAGAGATCCCAGAGGCGAGCAGTACTTC. Amino acids: CATSRDPRGEQYF.

Of note for this clonotype: This may stem from a read error, because a much larger clone lies one nucleotide away. The chain uses TRBV20-1 and TRBJ2-1; D unclear. With 5 bases removed from V and 7 bases from J, the gap between germline ends came to 15 bases. Germline V gene sequence: CDR1 DFQATT, CDR2 SNEGSKA (reference sequence). The CDR3 covers 13 residues. CDR3 region: CSAGVPSRNEQFF. The CDR3 bases are TGCAGTGCTGGAGTCCCCTCACGGAATGAGCAGTTCTTC.

This clonotype was detected ten times or more. The V call is TRBV5-1, the J call TRBJ2-1, with 13 bases aligning to TRBD2. In germline, CDR1 is SGHRS, CDR2 YFSETQ. The CDR3 has 17 residues. Trimming removed 2 bases from V and 9 bases from J; junction bases left unmatched: 11. The CDR3 here is CASSLAPGLAGISEQFF. CDR3 nucleotides: TGCGCCAGCAGCTTAGCGCCGGGACTAGCGGGAATAAGTGAGCAGTTCTTC.

This clonotype was counted ten times or more. The chain links TRBV2 to TRBJ2-3; the match to TRBD2 covers 14 bases. The length of the CDR3 is 17 residues. Germline CDR1 and CDR2: SNHLY and FYNNEI. V was clipped by 3 bases and J by 2 bases; unmatched bases: 4. CDR3 residues: CASSERLAGGVTDTQYF. In DNA, the CDR3 is TGTGCCAGCAGTGAGAGACTAGCGGGGGGGGTCACAGATACGCAGTATTTT.